This T cell receptor (beta chain) was identified during a study of CD8 T cells in Susac syndrome. This CDR3 spans 15 amino acids. Germline V gene lookup returns CDR1 SGHTA and CDR2 FQGNSA. Losses at the gene ends were 0 bases for V and 1 base for J; bases not matched to a gene: 1. Random hexamers served to reverse transcribe roughly 0.45 to 1 ug RNA. The method of amplification for TCR beta CDR3 was immunoSEQ multiplex PCR, covering 54 Vbeta and 13 Jbeta. TCRdb analysed the immunoSEQ multiplex PCR reads with MiXCR anew, one entry per CDR3 protein. Of 300,000 to 350,000 distinct CDR3 sequences listed, under 95% are singletons.

Sequencing was carried out using CD4+ T cells from PBMCs. This sequence originates from a human donor with multiple sclerosis. The rearrangement links TRBV7-2 to TRBJ2-3, with TRBD1 matching 7 bases. CDR3 sequence reads: CASSLAGQGTDTQYF. DNA of the CDR3: TGTGCCAGCAGCTTAGCTGGACAGGGCACAGATACGCAGTATTTT.